Below, one TCR beta chain is given with its context. Its target is unknown. These data originate in a study of human thymus T cells. Thymus tissue was removed during corrective cardiac surgery. Healthy Finnish infants undergoing corrective surgery for congenital heart defects were the donors. The method was immunoSEQ multiplex PCR; TCRdb's version includes in-frame clones alone and lacks a portion of them. The table has roughly 120,000 clones, around 94% seen once; the top ten hold under 0.025%. This CDR3 is 16 amino acids long. Trimming stripped 3 bases from V and 6 bases from J, with 18 bases between. Germline V CDR1 and CDR2: MGHRA, YSYEKL. The study, taken as a whole, reports: Thymic repertoires overlap heavily among unrelated individuals, related research has reported.

The chain couples TRBV4-1 to TRBJ1-5; D call uncertain. Input material: thymus tissue. This TCR was sampled from a boy under two years old with a congenital heart defect but otherwise immunologically healthy. DNA for the CDR3: TGCGCCAGCAGCCAGGAACTAGTAGAAGCGGGTCAGCCCCAGCATTTT. Amino acids: CASSQELVEAGQPQHF.